The clone carrying this TCR beta chain was recorded a few times. The antigen is not known. The data belong to a study of blood T cells in healthy people across ages. General study findings and limits: Researchers deemed the diversity estimates from one million T cells underestimates.

This CDR3 has 16 residues. Germline CDR1 and CDR2: SEHNR and FQNEAQ (reference sequence). V shed 0 bases, J shed 3 bases, and the junction held 6 bases outside the gene matches. Next came a second PCR, run for about 6 to 12 cycles, which used a sample-barcoded 5' primer along with a J-beta primer mix. From the 5' RACE reads, TCRdb called clonotypes with MiXCR, one entry per CDR3 protein. Of 1.8 million or so distinct CDR3 sequences detected, about two fifths appear once; the ten largest clones hold under 25%. Each donor supplied approximately 10 milliliters of peripheral blood. The chain combines TRBV7-9 with TRBJ2-7; 9 bases map to TRBD2. What was sequenced was blood. The TCR originated in a human donor in good health. CDR3 coding DNA: TGTGCCAGCAGCTTAGCCAGCGGGGGGCCCCTCTACGAGCAGTACTTC. Translated, it gives CASSLASGGPLYEQYF.